This T cell receptor beta chain was identified in a study of blood T cell repertoires in COVID-19. At the level of the study: Some COVID-19 samples were acute and others convalescent; all came from the United States, Italy and Spain. T cells, B-cell-depleted T cells, or PBMCs supplied cDNA or gDNA.

V was cut by 3 bases and J by 5 bases, with 8 bases left in between. Germline CDR1 reads MNHEY; CDR2 reads SMNVEV (reference sequence). This CDR3 contains 12 residues. Original methodology: Reference gene primers were amplified, and this amplification served to estimate nucleated cell counts. Sequencing was performed with immunoSEQ multiplex PCR; in TCRdb, only in-frame clones are kept and a portion is missing. Clone size and the V and J calls come from that table; the DNA yielded D and trimming. The data show 85,000 to 95,000 clones, around 86% seen once. V is TRBV27 and J is TRBJ2-7; D may be TRBD2 (6 bases). This receptor was identified in a human donor in a cohort sampled during active COVID-19. Material for sequencing was peripheral blood. The CDR3 sequence: CASSLGGNEQYF. CDR3 nucleotide sequence: TGTGCCAGCAGTTTGGGGGGTAACGAGCAGTACTTC.